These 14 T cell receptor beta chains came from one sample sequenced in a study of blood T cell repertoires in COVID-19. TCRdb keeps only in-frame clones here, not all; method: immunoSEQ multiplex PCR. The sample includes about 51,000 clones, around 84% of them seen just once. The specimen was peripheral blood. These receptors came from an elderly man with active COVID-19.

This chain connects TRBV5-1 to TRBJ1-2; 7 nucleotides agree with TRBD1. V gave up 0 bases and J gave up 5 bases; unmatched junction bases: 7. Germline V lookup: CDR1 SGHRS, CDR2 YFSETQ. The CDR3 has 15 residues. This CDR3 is CASSLGQGIEYGYTF. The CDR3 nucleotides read TGCGCCAGCAGCTTGGGACAGGGAATTGAATATGGCTACACCTTC.

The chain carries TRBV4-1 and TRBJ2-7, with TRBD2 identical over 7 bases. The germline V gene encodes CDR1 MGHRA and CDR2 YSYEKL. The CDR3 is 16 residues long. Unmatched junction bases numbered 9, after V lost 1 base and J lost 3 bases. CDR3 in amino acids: CASSQGWSGLNYEQYF. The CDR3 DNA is TGCGCCAGCAGCCAAGGCTGGTCGGGACTAAACTACGAGCAGTACTTC.

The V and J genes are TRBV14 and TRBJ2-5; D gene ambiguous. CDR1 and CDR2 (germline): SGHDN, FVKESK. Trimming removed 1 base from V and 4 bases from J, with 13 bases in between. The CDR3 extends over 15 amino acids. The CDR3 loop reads CASSQVGASGETQYF. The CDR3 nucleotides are TGTGCCAGCAGCCAAGTTGGAGCTTCGGGAGAGACCCAGTACTTC.

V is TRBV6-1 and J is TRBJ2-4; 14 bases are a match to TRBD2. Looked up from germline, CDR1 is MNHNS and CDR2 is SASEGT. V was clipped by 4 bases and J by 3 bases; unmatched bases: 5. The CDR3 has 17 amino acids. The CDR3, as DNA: TGTGCCAGCAGTGGACTAGCGGGAGGGATCGGCAAAAACATTCAGTACTTC. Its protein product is CASSGLAGGIGKNIQYF.

The CDR3 coding sequence is TGTGCCAGCAGTTTTTTGAGTGAGCAGTTCTTC. Translating gives CASSFLSEQFF. This rearrangement joins TRBV28 to TRBJ2-1; D is unclear. CDR1 MDHEN and CDR2 SYDVKM come from the germline V gene. V was cut by 3 bases and J by 9 bases, with 6 bases left in between. The CDR3 runs 11 residues.

The CDR3 region has the DNA TGCGCCAGCAGCCCCCAAAAACGGGAGACCCAGTACTTC. Residues: CASSPQKRETQYF. The chain links TRBV4-3 to TRBJ2-5; no reliable D call. The germline V gene has CDR1 LGHNA and CDR2 YSLEER. CDR3 length equals 13 residues. Trimming removed 4 bases at V and 5 bases at J, with 11 bases between.

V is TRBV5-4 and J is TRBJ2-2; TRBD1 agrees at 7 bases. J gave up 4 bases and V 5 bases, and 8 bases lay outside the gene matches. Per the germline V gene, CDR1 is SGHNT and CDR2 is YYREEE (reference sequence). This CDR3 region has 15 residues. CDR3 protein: CASSTRDRPTGELFF. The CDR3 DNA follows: TGTGCCAGCAGTACAAGGGACAGACCCACCGGGGAGCTGTTTTTT.

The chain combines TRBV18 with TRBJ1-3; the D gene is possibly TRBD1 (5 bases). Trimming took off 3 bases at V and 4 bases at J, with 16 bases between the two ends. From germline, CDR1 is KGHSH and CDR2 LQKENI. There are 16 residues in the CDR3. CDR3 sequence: CASSPPTATRGNTIYF. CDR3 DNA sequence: TGTGCCAGCTCACCGCCGACAGCGACGAGAGGAAACACCATATATTTT.

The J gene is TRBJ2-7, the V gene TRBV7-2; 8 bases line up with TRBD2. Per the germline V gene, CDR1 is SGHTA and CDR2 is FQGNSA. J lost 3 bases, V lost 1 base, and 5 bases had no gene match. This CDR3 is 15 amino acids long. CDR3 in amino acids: CASSLVTGGYYEQYF. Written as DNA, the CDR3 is TGTGCCAGCAGCTTAGTCACGGGAGGGTACTACGAGCAGTACTTC.

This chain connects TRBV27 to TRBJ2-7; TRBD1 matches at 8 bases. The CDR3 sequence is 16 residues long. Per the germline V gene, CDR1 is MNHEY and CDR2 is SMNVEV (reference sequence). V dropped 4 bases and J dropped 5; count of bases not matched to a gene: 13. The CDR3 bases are TGTGCCAGCAGTTCGCCCCGAGGACAGGGTGTCCACGAGCAGTACTTC. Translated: CASSSPRGQGVHEQYF.

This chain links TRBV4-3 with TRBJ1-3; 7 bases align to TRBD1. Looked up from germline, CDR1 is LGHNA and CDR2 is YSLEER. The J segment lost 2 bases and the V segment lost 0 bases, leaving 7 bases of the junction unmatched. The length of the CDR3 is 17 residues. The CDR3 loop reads CASSQDKQGSTGNTIYF. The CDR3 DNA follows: TGCGCCAGCAGCCAAGATAAACAGGGGAGCACTGGAAACACCATATATTTT.

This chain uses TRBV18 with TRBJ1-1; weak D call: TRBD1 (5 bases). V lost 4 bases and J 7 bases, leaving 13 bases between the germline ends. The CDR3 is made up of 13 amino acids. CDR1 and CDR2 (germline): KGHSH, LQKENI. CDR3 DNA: TGTGCCAGCTCACATCCGACAGTTCTTGAAGCTTTCTTT. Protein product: CASSHPTVLEAFF.

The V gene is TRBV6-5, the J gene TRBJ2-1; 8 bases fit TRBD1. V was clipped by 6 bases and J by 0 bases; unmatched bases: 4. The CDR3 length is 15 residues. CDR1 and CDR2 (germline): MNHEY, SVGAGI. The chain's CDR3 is CASRTGGYSYNEQFF. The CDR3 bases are TGTGCCAGCAGAACAGGGGGATACTCCTACAATGAGCAGTTCTTC.

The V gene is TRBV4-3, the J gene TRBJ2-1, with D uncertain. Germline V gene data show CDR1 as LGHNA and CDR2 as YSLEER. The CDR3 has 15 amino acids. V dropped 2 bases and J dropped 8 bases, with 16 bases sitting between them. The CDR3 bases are TGCGCCAGCAGCCAATCTCTGGCTCCTGCTGATGAGCAGTTCTTC. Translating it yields CASSQSLAPADEQFF.